The 26 T cell receptor beta chains listed next were all sequenced from one sample in a study of patients and donors after allogeneic stem cell transplantation. TCRdb passed the RT-PCR reads through MiXCR, listing each CDR3 protein once. This sample has about 110,000 distinct CDR3 sequences, with about a third found just once. Source material: blood, either unsorted or a sorted T cell fraction (not recorded which). All receptors derive from a human donor who was either an allogeneic HSCT recipient or a stem cell or donor lymphocyte infusion donor (not recorded which). It is not recorded whose cells these are; they may come from a transplant donor.

This clonotype appeared a few times. V is TRBV6-6 and J is TRBJ1-1, with 9 bases identical to TRBD1. CDR1 and CDR2 (germline): MNHNY, SVGAGI (reference sequence). This CDR3 spans 14 amino acids. Trimming cost V 4 bases and J 6 bases; bases outside gene matches: 6. In nucleotides, the CDR3 is TGTGCCAGCAGTTCGGGACAGGGTATATCTGAAGCTTTCTTT. Protein: CASSSGQGISEAFF.

The chain links TRBV25-1 to TRBJ2-7; 10 positions match TRBD1. V lost 9 bases, J lost 0 bases, and 2 bases stayed unmatched. CDR3 length equals 13 residues. The germline CDR1 and CDR2 sequences are MGHDK and SYGVNS. The CDR3 DNA follows: TGTGCCAGTGGACAGGGGGTCTCCTACGAGCAGTACTTC. Protein sequence: CASGQGVSYEQYF.

The V call is TRBV3-1, the J call TRBJ1-2; D gene uncertain. This CDR3 comprises 12 residues. V lost 3 bases and J 4 bases, leaving 6 bases between the germline ends. Germline CDR1 LGHDT, CDR2 YNNKEL (reference sequence). CDR3 DNA sequence: TGTGCCAGCAGCCAGTGGGGCTATGGCTACACCTTC. Its protein is CASSQWGYGYTF.

This clonotype was observed a handful of times. V gene TRBV12-3 or TRBV12-4 combines with J gene TRBJ1-1, with unresolved D. V was shortened by 3 bases and J by 13 bases, with 15 bases between the two germline ends. This CDR3 has 12 residues. CDR3 residues: CASSFGGEVLFF. As DNA, the CDR3 is TGTGCCAGCAGTTTCGGCGGGGAAGTGCTTTTCTTT.

V usage is TRBV29-1 and J usage is TRBJ2-5, with D maybe TRBD1 (5 bases). CDR3 length: 15 amino acids. Germline V gene data show CDR1 as SQVTM and CDR2 as ANQGSEA. V gave up 5 bases and J gave up 5 bases, with 21 bases separating them. The CDR3 nucleotides are TGCAGCGTTAAGGGGTTGCGGACGGCCAGCGAGACCCAGTACTTC. It translates to CSVKGLRTASETQYF. The whole variable domain, filled in from reference TRBV29-1 and TRBJ2-5, reads SAVISQKPSRDICQRGTSLTIQCQVDSQVTMMFWYRQQPGQSLTLIATANQGSEATYESGFVIDKFPISRPNLTFSTLTVSNMSPEDSSIYLCSVKGLRTASETQYFGPGTRLLVL.

This chain joins TRBV12-3 or TRBV12-4 and TRBJ1-6; a possible D gene is TRBD1 (6 bases). V was cut by 4 bases and J by 4 bases, with 11 bases left in between. The CDR3 runs 15 residues. CDR3 protein: CASSSGQSYNSPLHF. The CDR3 DNA reads as TGTGCCAGCAGTTCCGGACAGTCTTATAATTCACCCCTCCACTTT.

The rearrangement uses TRBV7-2 and TRBJ1-2; 7 bases agree with TRBD1. The V gene end was trimmed by 7 bases and the J gene end by 5 bases; junction bases not matched to a gene: 10. CDR1 and CDR2 (germline): SGHTA, FQGNSA. The CDR3 sequence is 14 residues long. The chain's CDR3 is CASNPGGSQYGYTF. CDR3 DNA sequence: TGTGCCAGCAACCCAGGGGGGAGTCAGTATGGCTACACCTTC.

The chain couples TRBV5-4 to TRBJ2-1, with a weak D call TRBD2 (5 bases). Germline CDR1 SGHNT, CDR2 YYREEE (reference sequence). The CDR3 has 12 residues. V gave up 6 bases and J gave up 8 bases, with 12 bases separating them. In DNA form, the CDR3 reads TGTGCCAGCACTCTACTAGGCCATGAGCAGTTCTTC. Its protein product is CASTLLGHEQFF. Supplemented by reference TRBV5-4 and TRBJ2-1, the full variable domain reads ETGVTQSPTHLIKTRGQQVTLRCSSQSGHNTVSWYQQALGQGPQFIFQYYREEENGRGNFPPRFSGLQFPNYSSELNVNALELDDSALYLCASTLLGHEQFFGPGTRLTVL.

This clonotype has only one observation. The chain links TRBV28 to TRBJ2-2; D gene uncertain. CDR3 length: 14 amino acids. CDR1 is MDHEN, CDR2 SYDVKM, per germline. V was shortened by 8 bases and J by 5 bases, with 15 bases between the two germline ends. The CDR3 loop reads CASLPQDGTGELFF. For the CDR3, the DNA is TGTGCCAGCCTTCCCCAGGACGGGACCGGGGAGCTGTTTTTT.

There are a few counts of this clonotype. The chain has TRBV29-1 and TRBJ1-2; maybe TRBD1 (6 bases). The CDR3 length is 13 residues. The V gene's germline CDR1 is SQVTM and CDR2 ANQGSEA. The ends were cut back, 6 bases at V and 0 bases at J, with 11 bases in the middle. CDR3 DNA: TGCAGCGTAGAGGACAGTTCTAACTATGGCTACACCTTC. Encoded protein: CSVEDSSNYGYTF.

The chain joins TRBV18 to TRBJ2-7; D unresolved. The CDR3 is 14 amino acids. V lost 1 base and J 2 bases, leaving 9 bases between the germline ends. In germline, CDR1 is KGHSH, CDR2 LQKENI. The CDR3: CASSPQRGAYEQYF. CDR3 DNA sequence: TGTGCCAGCTCACCACAGAGAGGCGCCTACGAGCAGTACTTC.

The chain couples TRBV7-2 to TRBJ2-1; D gene ambiguous. The V end was cut by 1 base, the J end by 10 bases, with 14 bases between. CDR1 and CDR2 (germline): SGHTA, FQGNSA. This CDR3 contains 14 residues. CDR3 region: CASSLGNKRKEQFF. The CDR3 coding sequence is TGTGCCAGCAGCTTAGGGAACAAACGGAAGGAGCAGTTCTTC.

V is TRBV12-3 or TRBV12-4 and J is TRBJ2-3; D remains unclear. CDR3 length equals 15 residues. Trimming shortened V by 2 bases and J by 4 bases, and 13 bases separated the two germline ends. In DNA, the CDR3 is TGTGCCAGCAGTTTAAGGCGGTACCTAGCAGATACGCAGTATTTT. It specifies CASSLRRYLADTQYF.

This clonotype occurred many times. J is TRBJ1-2 and V is TRBV7-2, with a possible D match to TRBD1 (5 bases). CDR1 SGHTA and CDR2 FQGNSA come from the germline V gene. There are 15 residues in the CDR3. V was trimmed by 5 bases and J by 0 bases, leaving 13 bases between them. The CDR3 coding sequence is TGTGCCAGCAGCCCTGGACAAAATCCTAACTATGGCTACACCTTC. Encoded protein: CASSPGQNPNYGYTF.

The CDR3 is CASSRRTGGIQETQYF. CDR3 coding DNA: TGTGCCAGCAGCCGACGGACAGGGGGCATTCAAGAGACCCAGTACTTC. The chain carries TRBV11-2 and TRBJ2-5, with 11 bases fitting TRBD1. Trimming took 5 bases from V and 2 from J; bases not matched to a gene: 7. This CDR3 region has 16 residues. The germline CDR1 and CDR2 sequences are SGHAT and FQNNGV.

V gene TRBV9 combines with J gene TRBJ1-2; D is possibly TRBD1 (5 bases). The CDR3 runs to 14 residues. Trimming pared 4 bases from V and 5 bases from J, leaving 15 bases between. From germline, CDR1 is SGDLS and CDR2 YYNGEE. The CDR3 region is CASSPRDSLYGYTF. In DNA, the CDR3 is TGTGCCAGCAGCCCGCGGGACTCTCTTTATGGCTACACCTTC.

The DNA of the CDR3 is TGTGCCAGCAGTTTATGGGGGAGTAGGCAGCCCCAGCATTTT. Its translation is CASSLWGSRQPQHF. The gene calls are TRBV12-3 or TRBV12-4 and TRBJ1-5, with a tentative D call TRBD1 (5 bases). The V end lost 2 bases, the J end lost 7 bases, and 12 bases lay between the germline ends. This CDR3 region has 14 residues.

The chain carries TRBV4-3 and TRBJ2-4; no firm D call. In germline, CDR1 is LGHNA, CDR2 YSLEER. Trimming took 0 bases from V and 3 from J, leaving 9 bases between them. The CDR3 contains 15 residues. Here the CDR3 DNA reads TGCGCCAGCAGCCAAGATTTGGTGGACAAAAACATTCAGTACTTC. This encodes CASSQDLVDKNIQYF.

This clonotype showed up just a few times. The J gene is TRBJ1-4, the V gene TRBV5-1; D unclear. This CDR3 has 14 residues. V was pared by 3 bases and J by 0 bases, with 6 bases between. The germline CDR1 and CDR2 sequences are SGHRS and YFSETQ. The CDR3 bases are TGCGCCAGCAGCTCAGCTGCAACTAATGAAAAACTGTTTTTT. This gives the protein CASSSAATNEKLFF.

This chain joins TRBV3-1 and TRBJ1-1; TRBD1 might be the D (5 bases). Looked up from germline, CDR1 is LGHDT and CDR2 is YNNKEL (reference sequence). The CDR3 runs 13 residues. V was clipped by 1 base and J by 3 bases, with 6 bases between them. CDR3 DNA sequence: TGTGCCAGCAGCCAAGGAGGGGACACTGAAGCTTTCTTT. It encodes CASSQGGDTEAFF.

The chain recombines TRBV12-3 or TRBV12-4 with TRBJ1-5, with unresolved D. The germline V and J ends were trimmed by 8 bases and 6 bases, with 8 bases remaining between them. The CDR3 runs to 11 residues. For the CDR3, the DNA is TGTGCCAGCGGATTTGGTCAGCCCCAGCATTTT. Translated, it gives CASGFGQPQHF.

The rearrangement joins TRBV29-1 to TRBJ2-1; TRBD1 or TRBD2 may be the D gene (6 bases each). Germline V gives CDR1 SQVTM, CDR2 ANQGSEA. This CDR3 comprises 13 residues. Trimming removed 6 bases from V and 1 base from J, with 10 bases in between. The CDR3 region has the DNA TGCAGCGTCCGGAGGGGGTCCTACAATGAGCAGTTCTTC. This sequence encodes CSVRRGSYNEQFF.

The rearrangement links TRBV6-6 to TRBJ2-5, with TRBD2 matching over 8 bases. V gave up 5 bases and J gave up 3 bases; unmatched junction bases: 5. CDR1 is MNHNY, CDR2 SVGAGI, per germline (reference sequence). CDR3 size: 14 residues. CDR3 sequence (DNA): TGTGCCAGCAGTACTCTACTAGCGGAAGAGACCCAGTACTTC. Translation gives CASSTLLAEETQYF.

The chain is built from TRBV4-3 and TRBJ2-5; no clear D. The V end was cut by 0 bases, the J end by 5 bases, with 16 bases between. From germline, CDR1 is LGHNA and CDR2 YSLEER. The CDR3 runs 16 residues. In nucleotides, the CDR3 is TGCGCCAGCAGCCAAGATAGAGCCTACGGAGCGGAGACCCAGTACTTC. This sequence encodes CASSQDRAYGAETQYF.

The chain has TRBV20-1 and TRBJ2-1; 7 bases line up with TRBD1. The J segment lost 10 bases and the V segment lost 0 bases, leaving 9 bases of the junction unmatched. The germline V gene has CDR1 DFQATT and CDR2 SNEGSKA (reference sequence). CDR3 length: 14 residues. The CDR3 DNA reads TGCAGTGCTAGAGATCTGGACAGGTCCAGGGAGCAGTTCTTC. This translates into CSARDLDRSREQFF.

The CDR3, as DNA: TGCGCCAGCAGCTTATCGTCGGCCGTCACAGATACGCAGTATTTT. As protein: CASSLSSAVTDTQYF. The V gene is TRBV5-1, the J gene TRBJ2-3, with unresolved D. CDR3 length: 15 amino acids. V was pared by 2 bases and J by 2 bases, with 12 bases between. From germline, CDR1 is SGHRS and CDR2 YFSETQ.